A single sample is the source of the 19 T cell receptor beta chains below, sequenced in a study of cytomegalovirus exposure and HLA in healthy donors. Both 60 Vbeta primers and 13 Jbeta primers went into the PCR. TCRdb keeps only in-frame clones here, not all; method: immunoSEQ multiplex PCR. The sample yields fewer than 200,000 clones, 79% seen once. Material for sequencing was PBMCs. These receptors all come from a man in his forties or fifties in good health and CMV-seronegative.

With regard to this clone: The junction and the germline gene differ at one end; a read error may be behind it. The same CDR3 arises from other DNA sequences in this sample as well. The CDR3 sequence is CATSRVYGVGSTDTQYF. In DNA form, the CDR3 reads TGTGCCACCAGTAGAGTGTACGGGGTGGGGAGCACAGATACGCAGTATTTT. The chain has TRBV15 and TRBJ2-3, with D perhaps TRBD2 (5 bases). The germline gives CDR1 LNHNV, CDR2 YYDKDF (reference sequence). The CDR3 consists of 17 residues.

The chain employs TRBV28 and TRBJ1-5; D is perhaps TRBD1 (6 bases). This CDR3 has 12 residues. Per germline, CDR1 MDHEN and CDR2 SYDVKM. V gave up 3 bases and J gave up 7 bases, with 7 bases separating them. In nucleotides, the CDR3 is TGTGCCAGCAGTTTTCAGGGGCAGCCCCAGCATTTT. Its translation: CASSFQGQPQHF. The whole variable domain, remainder taken from reference TRBV28 and TRBJ1-5, is DVKVTQSSRYLVKRTGEKVFLECVQDMDHENMFWYRQDPGLGLRLIYFSYDVKMKEKGDIPEGYSVSREKKERFSLILESASTNQTSMYLCASSFQGQPQHFGDGTRLSIL.

This chain connects TRBV5-1 to TRBJ2-3; TRBD2 aligns across 9 bases. Trimming cost V 8 bases and J 4 bases; bases outside gene matches: 8. Germline V gene lookup returns CDR1 SGHRS and CDR2 YFSETQ. The CDR3 has 14 amino acids. The CDR3 coding sequence is TGCGCCAGTAAGCGGGAGGTTATCGCAGATACGCAGTATTTT. Translation: CASKREVIADTQYF.

This clone appeared a single time. The rearrangement joins TRBV5-5 to TRBJ2-7, with a possible D match to TRBD2 (6 bases). The germline V and J ends were trimmed by 5 bases and 3 bases, with 12 bases remaining between them. Germline CDR1 SGHKS, CDR2 YYEKEE (reference sequence). The CDR3 totals 13 residues. CDR3 sequence reads: CASRLAGYYEQYF. The CDR3 nucleotides are TGTGCCAGCAGGCTGGCGGGGTACTACGAGCAGTACTTC. The full variable domain, rest sourced from reference TRBV5-5 and TRBJ2-7, is DAGVTQSPTHLIKTRGQQVTLRCSPISGHKSVSWYQQVLGQGPQFIFQYYEKEERGRGNFPDRFSARQFPNYSSELNVNALLLGDSALYLCASRLAGYYEQYFGPGTRLTVT.

CDR3 protein: CASSFSLPRASHEQYF. DNA for the CDR3: TGTGCCAGCAGTTTTTCTCTCCCGAGGGCCTCGCACGAGCAGTACTTC. The chain uses TRBV28 and TRBJ2-7; perhaps TRBD2 as D (5 bases). This CDR3 contains 16 residues. Per germline, CDR1 MDHEN and CDR2 SYDVKM. Trimming removed 3 bases at V and 5 bases at J, with 20 bases between.

The chain combines TRBV9 with TRBJ2-3; D remains ambiguous. Trimming left V 0 bases short and J 2 bases short, with 7 bases between. Germline CDR1 reads SGDLS; CDR2 reads YYNGEE. The CDR3 runs to 14 residues. CDR3 protein: CASSVGPHTDTQYF. In nucleotides, the CDR3 is TGTGCCAGCAGCGTAGGTCCACACACAGATACGCAGTATTTT.

J is TRBJ2-1 and V is TRBV2, with TRBD2 matching 9 bases. CDR3 length equals 15 residues. The germline V gene has CDR1 SNHLY and CDR2 FYNNEI. After removal of 1 base from V and 10 bases from J, the junction contained 8 bases not matched to a gene. Here the CDR3 reads CASSEGAGGPEEQFF. DNA for the CDR3: TGTGCCAGCAGTGAAGGGGCGGGAGGGCCAGAAGAGCAGTTCTTC. Full variable domain (outside the CDR3, taken from reference TRBV2 and TRBJ2-1): EPEVTQTPSHQVTQMGQEVILRCVPISNHLYFYWYRQILGQKVEFLVSFYNNEISEKSEIFDDQFSVERPDGSNFTLKIRSTKLEDSAMYFCASSEGAGGPEEQFFGPGTRLTVL.

This clone occurred a few times. The chain has TRBV2 and TRBJ1-4; TRBD1 matches at 7 bases. The CDR3 is made up of 13 amino acids. Germline lookup yields CDR1 SNHLY and CDR2 FYNNEI. V was pared by 7 bases and J by 8 bases, with 7 bases of the junction left unmatched. The CDR3: CASKGGALEKLFF. The CDR3 DNA sequence: TGTGCCAGCAAAGGGGGCGCGTTAGAAAAACTGTTTTTT.

This chain uses TRBV9 with TRBJ2-3; D is unresolved. V was trimmed by 2 bases and J by 2 bases, leaving 6 bases between them. This CDR3 is 13 amino acids long. Germline V gene data show CDR1 as SGDLS and CDR2 as YYNGEE. The CDR3 sequence is CASSVVSTDTQYF. The CDR3 region has the DNA TGTGCCAGCAGCGTCGTATCCACAGATACGCAGTATTTT.

The chain is built from TRBV5-4 and TRBJ2-7; D is perhaps TRBD1 (6 bases). The CDR3 loop spans 14 amino acids. Germline lookup yields CDR1 SGHNT and CDR2 YYREEE (reference sequence). Trimming took off 2 bases at V and 6 bases at J, with 15 bases between the two ends. DNA for the CDR3: TGTGCCAGCAGCTTTGCACCTCCAGGGGTCGAGCAGTACTTC. This translates into CASSFAPPGVEQYF.

This rearrangement joins TRBV30 to TRBJ2-1; unclear D gene. The germline V gene encodes CDR1 GTSNPN and CDR2 SVGIG (reference sequence). The CDR3 totals 13 residues. Trimming stripped 0 bases from V and 5 bases from J, with 8 bases between. CDR3 amino acids: CAWSVTANNEQFF. The DNA for the CDR3 is TGTGCCTGGAGTGTGACTGCGAACAATGAGCAGTTCTTC.

The chain couples TRBV6-5 to TRBJ2-2; 7 bases are a match to TRBD2. The CDR3 extends over 13 amino acids. Germline loops: CDR1 MNHEY, CDR2 SVGAGI. J was trimmed by 6 bases and V by 6 bases; bases with no gene match: 4. The CDR3 DNA sequence: TGTGCCAGCAGAGGACTAGTGCCCGGGGAGCTGTTTTTT. Its protein product is CASRGLVPGELFF.

The V and J genes are TRBV19 and TRBJ2-2; weak D call: TRBD1 (5 bases). CDR3 length equals 15 residues. The V gene's germline CDR1 is LNHDA and CDR2 SQIVND (reference sequence). V dropped 3 bases and J dropped 6 bases, with 14 bases sitting between them. CDR3 amino acids: CASSIVQLGAGELFF. In nucleotides, the CDR3 is TGTGCCAGTAGTATTGTTCAGTTAGGGGCCGGGGAGCTGTTTTTT.

This rearrangement joins TRBV9 to TRBJ1-4; no firm D call. There are 16 residues in the CDR3. Trimming removed 0 bases at V and 4 bases at J, with 13 bases between. Germline CDR1 reads SGDLS; CDR2 reads YYNGEE. CDR3 loop: CASSVGASNHNEKLFF. The CDR3, as DNA: TGTGCCAGCAGCGTAGGGGCTTCAAACCATAATGAAAAACTGTTTTTT.

The sample holds one count of this clone. The rearrangement uses TRBV14 and TRBJ2-1; D might be TRBD1 (6 bases). CDR3 length: 15 residues. Trimming stripped 6 bases from V and 8 bases from J, with 20 bases between. The V gene's germline CDR1 is SGHDN and CDR2 FVKESK. This CDR3 reads CASRPGTRIRDEQFF. CDR3 DNA: TGTGCCAGCAGGCCGGGGACAAGAATTAGGGATGAGCAGTTCTTC.

The chain carries TRBV7-6 and TRBJ1-1; D gene unclear. Germline loops: CDR1 SGHVS, CDR2 FNYEAQ. V dropped 5 bases and J dropped 0 bases, with 7 bases sitting between them. There are 13 residues in the CDR3. The CDR3 DNA is TGTGCCAGCAGCAAACAAATGAACACTGAAGCTTTCTTT. Translated: CASSKQMNTEAFF.

The chain combines TRBV6-1 with TRBJ2-1, with TRBD2 matching 10 bases. The V segment lost 5 bases and the J segment 9 bases; nucleotides outside the gene matches: 10. The germline V gene encodes CDR1 MNHNS and CDR2 SASEGT. The CDR3 covers 15 residues. Here the CDR3 DNA reads TGTGCCAGCAGTAAAGGGGCTAGCGGGAGTCGTGAGCAGTTCTTC. Encoded protein: CASSKGASGSREQFF.

The rearrangement uses TRBV7-8 and TRBJ1-3; D is unclear. The length of the CDR3 is 13 residues. The V end was cut by 5 bases, the J end by 1 base, with 6 bases between. The germline V gene encodes CDR1 SGHVS and CDR2 FQNEAQ. The CDR3 DNA is TGTGCCAGCAGCCTGACTTCTGGAAACACCATATATTTT. As protein: CASSLTSGNTIYF.

The rearrangement uses TRBV6-6 and TRBJ2-1; TRBD2 agrees at 12 bases. CDR1 MNHNY and CDR2 SVGAGI come from the germline V gene (reference sequence). V gave up 11 bases and J gave up 9 bases; unmatched junction bases: 11. The CDR3 extends over 14 amino acids. Here the CDR3 reads CACRTSGTVGEQFF. The CDR3 DNA reads as TGTGCCTGCCGGACTAGCGGGACAGTGGGTGAGCAGTTCTTC.